The clone carrying this T cell receptor beta chain appeared many times. TCRdb re-called the RT-PCR reads with MiXCR, one entry per CDR3 protein. The top ten clones hold 9.5% to 13% of a sample with about 180,000 distinct CDR3 sequences, roughly 8.7% of them seen once. The record originates from a study of response to subunit inactivated influenza vaccine. Sequenced here: non-naive T cells sorted from PBMCs, sampled on the day of vaccination. This TCR derives from a man in his fifties who received an inactivated influenza vaccine.

CDR3 amino acids: CSAIPGSEGEQYF. CDR3 coding DNA: TGCAGTGCCATACCGGGTTCCGAGGGGGAGCAGTACTTC. The V gene is TRBV20-1, the J gene TRBJ2-7, with D tentatively TRBD1 or TRBD2 (5 bases each). This CDR3 is built from 13 residues. V was clipped by 6 bases and J by 7 bases, with 19 bases between them. Germline V gives CDR1 DFQATT, CDR2 SNEGSKA (reference sequence).